The text below deals with one T cell receptor beta chain. No antigen is known for it. No base qualities exist here, and no much larger clone lies one base off it. Library construction relied on the immunoSEQ multiplex PCR assay. For the multiplex PCR, a mixture combining 60 forward primers for TCR Vbeta segments and 13 reverse primers for TCR Jbeta segments was used. Amplification of the CDR3 region of rearranged TCR beta genes was performed with a multiplex PCR assay on genomic DNA. On the Illumina HiSeq System, the amplified TCR beta libraries were sequenced as 87-base-pair reads. The authors processed their data as follows. Across the 500 to 850 repertoires, a later analysis counted some 81 million unique TCR beta chains, 8.5 million to 12 million of which were shared by at least two donors. To remove PCR and sequencing errors, raw reads were error-corrected and collapsed into unique sequences using a nearest-neighbor algorithm that merged closely related sequences. CDR3 sequences were aligned to IMGT reference sequences to assign V, D and J gene segments. For a sequence to be retained, a match of at least six nucleotides was required to both a V gene segment and a J gene segment. Rearrangements were called productive when the CDR3 lacked stop codons and stayed in frame with V and J; all others were non-productive. Following IMGT convention, CDR3 was defined as the stretch from the second conserved V-encoded cysteine to the conserved J-encoded phenylalanine. The earlier analysis of fewer than 750 of the donors excluded sequences that lacked an unambiguous match to a single V gene segment. An earlier analysis of 450 to 650 of the donors called V segments functional above 56.7% productive rearrangements and segregating when the between-donor standard deviation exceeded 5%. A statistical classification framework was built to diagnose cytomegalovirus status from the catalog of TCR beta chain sequences. A later analysis assigned V and J genes by comparing TCR nucleotide sequences with IMGT/GENE-DB human TR gene sequences. A later analysis assigned CDR3 sequences and most-parsimonious VDJ recombination scenarios with the TCRdist pipeline. In a later analysis, each TCR beta chain was defined by its CDR3 amino acid sequence together with its V-gene family, and reads without a unique V-gene family were excluded. In a later analysis, fewer than 650 highly shared, low-generation-probability nucleotide sequences were removed to address suspected cross-contamination and a sequencing artifact. A later analysis calculated a clonal expansion index for each public chain from normalized within-repertoire ranks of inferred template counts. In a later analysis, generation probabilities were computed using a VDJ recombination model fitted to out-of-frame rearrangements, and the results were checked against IGoR. A later analysis scored TCR-TCR, TCR-HLA and TCR-CMV co-occurrence with hypergeometric tests, applying a repertoire-size bias correction to TCR pairs. To estimate false discovery rates, a later analysis permuted the HLA or CMV assignments 20 times. A later analysis grouped co-occurring TCRs with DBSCAN, adding TCRdist sequence similarity when clustering within HLA-allele-positive subsets. Repertoires with fewer than 30,000 or more than 120,000 public chains were left out of co-occurrence clustering, as were about 5 repertoires with anomalous nucleotide sharing. Sourced from immuneACCESS, this table was stored by TCRdb with only in-frame sequences that have V and J called. A share of the clones is absent; for the studies checked, an unresolved V gene accounts for under half, and the remainder has no known explanation. The D gene and trimming were derived from the DNA, and the V and J assignments and clone size from that table. The sample has roughly 150,000 clones on record, 76% of them singletons. The ten largest make up around 3.1% of the sample.

The data were obtained in a study of cytomegalovirus exposure and HLA in healthy donors listed by TCRdb under 2017. Broadly, across the study: In an earlier analysis of 587 of the donors, under 300 Gb of sequence data and 100 million or so unique TCR beta sequences from about 180 million T cells were reported. About 300 gigabases of sequencing data and 70 million to 100 million unique TCR sequences made up an early release that covered 500 to 650 HLA-typed donors. Among the roughly 410 genotyped donors, around 79% belonged to the genetic ancestry cluster associated with self-reported Caucasian donors. The study was designed to test whether signatures of past pathogen exposure could be identified by cataloging public T cell receptors. The study profiled the T cell repertoires of hundreds of subjects by immunosequencing and related them to cytomegalovirus serostatus. A separate validation cohort of about 110 different subjects was used in addition to the roughly 720-subject first cohort. The study combined high-throughput TCR immunosequencing, statistical association of individual TCRs with disease status, and machine learning to predict cytomegalovirus infection status. A later analysis re-examined previously published TCR beta repertoires from about 700 donors and added high-resolution HLA genotyping to investigate patterns of TCR occurrence. Rather than using new phenotypic data, the later analysis identified candidate immune exposures from TCR beta sequences and from how often those sequences occurred across donors. An earlier analysis of 500 to 650 of the donors applied high-throughput TCR beta sequencing to assess whether each TCR beta V gene segment acted as functional or pseudogenic. Donor age, sex, ethnicity and CMV serostatus were compiled together with the repertoire data. Genome-wide SNP genotypes for about three fifths of the roughly 670 donors were used in a later genetic analysis, which treated that subset as a discovery cohort. All discovery cohort repertoires had been generated on a single sequencing platform. Class I and class II HLA loci were covered by the typing at four-digit resolution. The number of donors typed differed by locus, with about 629-630 for A, B, C, DRB1 and DQB1, roughly 520 for DQA1, about 610 for DPA1, and some 440 for DPB1. Four or five DR-DQ haplotypes were handled as single units for association and clustering, since linkage in the cohort was strong. On average, 235,054 unique TCR beta nucleotide sequences were sequenced per donor among a few hundred genotyped donors of the cohort, with about 19% of those sequences being non-productive.

The cohort comprised around 690 healthy bone marrow donors. All cohort members were sampled while nominally healthy, although unrecorded immune exposures were likely present. The donor tested CMV seronegative and was one of the 352 seronegative cohort members. A peripheral blood sample was provided by each donor, and peripheral blood mononuclear cells were used for TCR beta sequencing. The Qiagen DNeasy Blood Extraction Kit was used to extract genomic DNA from the blood cell samples. The investigation overall reported the following: Only TCR beta chains were sequenced in this cohort, and the absence of alpha or paired-chain data limited detectable features. In a later analysis, HLA-associated TCR beta chains showed more clonal expansion and lower generation probabilities than non-associated chains that were equally common. When HLA alleles, especially DR and DQ, strongly co-occurred, attributing TCR associations to individual alleles was difficult. Because the 87-base-pair reads could not distinguish some IMGT-functional V segments, including TRBV6-2 and TRBV6-3, those segments were excluded. Cytomegalovirus status was reported to be diagnosed by the classifier with high specificity and sensitivity in both the original and validation cohorts. Because counts were too low, about 18 rarely observed V segments, including chromosome 9 orphons, were excluded from the earlier analysis of 587 of the donors. According to a later analysis, TCR association rates differed among HLA loci, with DRB1 alleles showing the most associated TCRs and HLA-C alleles showing the fewest. In a later genetic analysis, a missense DCLRE1C variant was associated with V-gene and J-gene trimming of TCR beta chains, and the association was replicated in an independent cohort. The presence/absence analyses assumed that sequencing depth was roughly uniform across donors, and that assumption may not be true. In a later analysis, most CMV-associated TCR beta chains were found to appear HLA-restricted, with HLA associations seemingly driven largely by CMV exposure. A further reported finding was that TCR beta sequences accurately predicted the HLA-A and HLA-B alleles for most subjects in the first cohort. Correlated functional status among segregating V segments might be attributable to linkage disequilibrium, but an unknown experimental factor could not be ruled out. Immune exposure information for the cohort was limited to CMV serostatus. Specific HLA alleles were associated with roughly 16,000 TCR beta sequences at a false discovery rate of 0.05 in a later analysis. The study listed 164 TCR beta chains as associated with cytomegalovirus. Compared with the approximately 670-donor mean, donors in an Asian-associated ancestry cluster had fewer N-insertions in productive TCRs, according to a later genetic analysis. According to the authors, the approach could potentially be generalized to other disease states and immunological phenotypes. An earlier analysis of around 600 of the donors showed that most TCR beta V segments appeared in productive rearrangements either about 90% or about 30% of the time, which broadly matched IMGT annotations. A later analysis reported that several top co-occurrence clusters appeared linked to parvovirus B19, influenza, CMV and Epstein-Barr virus. The sequencing pipeline was judged likely to have produced a cluster of highly shared sequence variants as a technical artifact. Because HLA typing was unavailable for some donors at each locus, only the typed subset was used in association tests. Three of the identified cytomegalovirus-associated TCR beta chains were confirmed in vitro to be specific for cytomegalovirus antigens. Across donors, most TCR sequences were observed very rarely, whereas some public TCRs were present in many individuals.

Trimming removed 7 bases from V and 6 bases from J; the gene matches leave 9 bases unexplained. Spanning cysteine to phenylalanine, the CDR3 consists of 14 amino acids. Just CDR3 DNA is preserved here, 42 bases in frame from base 1. From the germline V gene, CDR1 is SGHRS and CDR2 is YFSETQ. Sequenced input: PBMCs. This sequence originates from a man aged 40-49 years in good health and CMV-seronegative. The V and J genes are TRBV5-1 and TRBJ1-2; TRBD1 matches 10 bases in the middle. The CDR3 is CASRPGTGEDGYTF. The sequenced DNA: TGCGCCAGCCGACCCGGGACAGGGGAGGATGGCTACACCTTC. The reference TRBV5-1 and TRBJ1-2 proteins fill in what lies around the CDR3, so the full variable domain reads KAGVTQTPRYLIKTRGQQVTLSCSPISGHRSVSWYQQTPGQGLQFLFEYFSETQRNKGNFPGRFSGRQFSNSRSEMNVSTLELGDSALYLCASRPGTGEDGYTFGSGTRLTVV.